The 9 T cell receptor beta chains below all came from one sample that was sequenced in a study of blood T cell repertoires in COVID-19. Clones were sequenced by immunoSEQ multiplex PCR, and TCRdb holds only the in-frame ones, with some missing. The table includes 60,000 to 90,000 clones, 80% to 90% detected once. Sequenced: peripheral blood. These receptors originate from a man between 60 and 75 years old with COVID-19, enrolled during active disease.

The chain has TRBV30 and TRBJ1-6; D may be TRBD1 (5 bases). The CDR3 length is 15 residues. Germline V gene sequence: CDR1 GTSNPN, CDR2 SVGIG (reference sequence). V lost 0 bases to trimming and J lost 9 bases, with 15 bases between them. This CDR3 is CAWSVKGLGGSPLHF. For the CDR3, the DNA is TGTGCCTGGAGTGTAAAGGGGTTGGGGGGTTCACCCCTCCACTTT. The whole variable domain, filled in from reference TRBV30 and TRBJ1-6, reads SQTIHQWPATLVQPVGSPLSLECTVEGTSNPNLYWYRQAAGRGLQLLFYSVGIGQISSEVPQNLSASRPQDRQFILSSKKLLLSDSGFYLCAWSVKGLGGSPLHFGNGTRLTVT.

The V call is TRBV18, the J call TRBJ1-5, with TRBD1 matching 11 bases. With V trimmed by 5 bases and J by 5 bases, 5 bases remained unmatched. Germline CDR1 and CDR2: KGHSH and LQKENI. CDR3 length: 15 residues. CDR3 amino acids: CASSASGQGDQPQHF. DNA of the CDR3: TGTGCCAGCTCAGCCTCGGGACAGGGGGATCAGCCCCAGCATTTT.

The rearrangement uses TRBV4-1 and TRBJ2-6, with 13 bases lining up with TRBD2. The trim removed 1 base at V and 4 bases at J, leaving 4 bases unmatched. The CDR3 runs to 18 residues. The V gene's germline CDR1 is MGHRA and CDR2 YSYEKL. The CDR3 here is CASSQGTSGSSGANVLTF. CDR3 bases: TGCGCCAGCAGCCAAGGGACTAGCGGGAGCTCAGGGGCCAACGTCCTGACTTTC.

The chain recombines TRBV6-6 with TRBJ2-2; 7 nucleotides match TRBD2. The ends lost 5 bases at V and 4 bases at J; junction bases unmatched: 10. Looked up from germline, CDR1 is MNHNY and CDR2 is SVGAGI (reference sequence). This CDR3 contains 16 residues. In nucleotides, the CDR3 is TGTGCCAGCAGTCCCCGCTTCGGGACTACCACCGGGGAGCTGTTTTTT. Protein sequence: CASSPRFGTTTGELFF.

The V gene is TRBV19, the J gene TRBJ1-5; unclear D gene. This CDR3 is built from 16 residues. Germline V gene data show CDR1 as LNHDA and CDR2 as SQIVND (reference sequence). With 2 bases removed from V and 5 bases from J, the gap between germline ends came to 16 bases. The CDR3 DNA is TGTGCCAGTAGTATACCCTCGGGGTTAAGTTATCAGCCCCAGCATTTT. This encodes CASSIPSGLSYQPQHF.

This clone was seen only once. The chain employs TRBV4-1 and TRBJ1-2; 9 positions agree with TRBD1. Germline V CDR1 and CDR2: MGHRA, YSYEKL. This CDR3 contains 15 residues. The V segment lost 1 base and the J segment 6 bases; nucleotides outside the gene matches: 6. The CDR3 is CASSQGPGTGNGYTF. The CDR3 DNA reads as TGCGCCAGCAGCCAAGGGCCCGGGACAGGGAATGGCTACACCTTC.

V gene TRBV16 combines with J gene TRBJ2-5; 10 positions agree with TRBD1. Germline CDR1 reads KGHSY; CDR2 reads FQNENV. The CDR3 totals 18 residues. V gave up 4 bases and J gave up 3 bases; unmatched junction bases: 14. This chain's CDR3 is CASSPTPRTTGGKETQYF. DNA of the CDR3: TGTGCCAGCAGCCCTACCCCCCGGACGACAGGGGGCAAAGAGACCCAGTACTTC. The whole variable domain, filled in from reference TRBV16 and TRBJ2-5, reads GEEVAQTPKHLVRGEGQKAKLYCAPIKGHSYVFWYQQVLKNEFKFLISFQNENVFDETGMPKERFSAKCLPNSPCSLEIQATKLEDSAVYFCASSPTPRTTGGKETQYFGPGTRLLVL.

V is TRBV5-4 and J is TRBJ2-3; tentative D call: TRBD2 (6 bases). CDR1 and CDR2 (germline): SGHNT, YYREEE (reference sequence). The V end was cut by 9 bases, the J end by 0 bases, with 11 bases between. This CDR3 has 13 residues. CDR3 sequence reads: CAISGSSTDTQYF. The CDR3 DNA is TGTGCCATTTCCGGGAGTAGCACAGATACGCAGTATTTT.

This clone was recorded only once. This rearrangement joins TRBV13 to TRBJ1-6; unclear D gene. Between the trimmed V and J ends, which lost 3 bases and 10 bases, there was a span of 7 bases. CDR3 length equals 12 residues. The V gene's germline CDR1 is PRHDT and CDR2 FYEKMQ (reference sequence). Here the CDR3 DNA reads TGTGCCAGCAGCTTGCTAGAGTCACCCCTCCACTTT. Its translation: CASSLLESPLHF.